A selection of T cell receptor beta chains follows, all from one sample in a study of T-cell memory formation after mild COVID-19. TCRdb independently ran MiXCR on the 5' RACE reads; one entry per CDR3 protein. The sample lists about 49,000 distinct CDR3 sequences, 5.5% to 7.5% seen once, with roughly 1.5% in the top ten. The specimen sequenced was PBMCs or a T cell subset sorted from them (not recorded which). Receptor source: a man younger than 35 who had mild COVID-19 (a few samples of this study predate the infection). Cell type and time point are not known. CDR3s include the opening cysteine and the closing phenylalanine or tryptophan. Fields, in order: clone size, V gene, D gene, J gene, CDR3 DNA, CDR3 protein. A D gene is named only where the DNA matches it firmly. Only some rows state a clone size, as once, few, many or a class for expanded clones.

many	TRBV29-1	TRBD1	TRBJ1-6	TGCAGCGTGGGCCGGGACAGGGATTCACCCCTCCACTTT	CSVGRDRDSPLHF
.	TRBV12-3/TRBV12-4	TRBD2	TRBJ2-7	TGTGCCAGCAGTTTTTCTAGCGGGGTCTACGAGCAGTACTTC	CASSFSSGVYEQYF
.	TRBV7-9	.	TRBJ2-7	TGTGCCAGCAGCTTTGGGGGGACCTACGAGCAGTACTTC	CASSFGGTYEQYF
few	TRBV6-2/TRBV6-3	.	TRBJ1-2	TGTGCCAGCAGTCTCGACGGAAACTATGGCTACACCTTC	CASSLDGNYGYTF
many	TRBV4-2	TRBD2	TRBJ2-3	TGTGCCAGCAGCCGTGTCGGGGGGGCGAAGGTAGATACGCAGTATTTT	CASSRVGGAKVDTQYF
many	TRBV3-1	.	TRBJ2-5	TGTGCCAGCAGCGCCGATCTGGAGACCCAGTACTTC	CASSADLETQYF
.	TRBV12-3/TRBV12-4	TRBD1	TRBJ1-4	TGTGCCAGCAGTAAACGGACAGGGGGAAATGAAAAACTGTTTTTT	CASSKRTGGNEKLFF
.	TRBV9	TRBD2	TRBJ2-7	TGTGCCAGCAGCGCAGGGCGGACTAGGGCCTACGAGCAGTACTTC	CASSAGRTRAYEQYF
.	TRBV10-3	TRBD1	TRBJ1-5	TGTGCCATCAGCTTGACAGGGGAAGGTCAGCCCCAGCATTTT	CAISLTGEGQPQHF
few	TRBV12-3/TRBV12-4	TRBD2	TRBJ2-5	TGTGCCAGCAGTTTTACTCGGGGGGGCCGGGGGACCCAGTACTTC	CASSFTRGGRGTQYF
few	TRBV20-1	.	TRBJ1-1	TGCAGTGCCGTATACACTGAAGCTTTCTTT	CSAVYTEAFF
.	TRBV29-1	TRBD1	TRBJ1-1	TGCAGCGTCCAAGACACAGGGGGGGCGATCACTGAAGCTTTCTTT	CSVQDTGGAITEAFF
few	TRBV7-2	TRBD2	TRBJ2-1	TGTGCCAGCAGCTTCCTACCGGGACTAGGGATGAGCCATGAGCAGTTCTTC	CASSFLPGLGMSHEQFF
many	TRBV7-6	.	TRBJ2-3	TGTGCCAGCAGCCCCGGGGATAATACGCAGTATTTT	CASSPGDNTQYF
.	TRBV7-9	TRBD1	TRBJ1-2	TGTGCCAGCGACAGGGTGGGCGATGGCTACACCTTC	CASDRVGDGYTF